The rows below give T cell receptor beta chains drawn from one sample of a study of T cell responses to AZD1222 COVID-19 vaccine. Produced via immunoSEQ multiplex PCR; TCRdb's table is partial and in-frame only. The sample includes 60,000 to 80,000 clones, around nine tenths of them seen just once. The material sequenced was peripheral blood, taken on day 0 of AZD1222 vaccination. All receptors derive from an adult in good health. Each CDR3 is given without its conserved first and last residue. Clone size is not always given. Where it is, it says once, few, many or a class for expanded clones.

v_call,clone_size,j_call,cdr3_aa
TRBV7-8,once,TRBJ1-5,ASSYAQGYQPQH
TRBV4-1,-,TRBJ2-2,ASSQDEGVMVGELF
TRBV5-1,-,TRBJ2-7,ASSARDSSYEQY
TRBV7-2,-,TRBJ1-5,ASSLFPRTGVRQPQH
TRBV3-1/TRBV3-2,few,TRBJ1-6,ASRPQGADSPLH
TRBV2,once,TRBJ2-5,ASSEGFQETQY
TRBV2,-,TRBJ2-2,ASSEGGGVSTGELF
TRBV5-4,-,TRBJ1-2,ASSSSYNYGYT
TRBV7-9,-,TRBJ1-2,ASSLERASYGYT
TRBV11-2,-,TRBJ1-3,ASLLGSGNTIY
TRBV7-9,-,TRBJ2-7,ASSWDRVPYEQY
TRBV7-2,once,TRBJ1-6,ASSLAGRGGAYSPLH
TRBV6-6,once,TRBJ1-4,ASSPGARVYEKLF
TRBV19,-,TRBJ1-1,ASSSPDRDDTEAF
TRBV4-1,-,TRBJ2-4,ASSQALVPGQGATKNIQY
TRBV6-5,-,TRBJ2-7,ASKASGESYEQY
TRBV30,-,TRBJ1-6,AWSSGGENSPLH
TRBV7-9,once,TRBJ2-1,ASSRGLAGDNEQF
TRBV11-2,-,TRBJ2-3,ASSLHPGSVTPDTQY
TRBV7-3,-,TRBJ1-6,ASSLGRGGSPLH
TRBV6-6,once,TRBJ2-1,ASRRGRVYNEQF
TRBV5-5,-,TRBJ2-7,ASSSRDHEQY
TRBV5-1,-,TRBJ2-3,ASSLFGAGRFGDTQY
TRBV7-7,-,TRBJ1-1,ASSLVRGTEAF
TRBV29-1,-,TRBJ2-3,STSKGGAYTDTQY
TRBV18,once,TRBJ2-2,ASSPQSSVNTGELF
TRBV4-1,-,TRBJ1-1,ASSQDRVDRGTEAF
TRBV6-5,-,TRBJ2-7,ASSYSGVAYEQY
TRBV6-5,-,TRBJ1-4,ASNLLGGENEKLF
TRBV6-5,-,TRBJ1-2,ASNGQNYGYT
TRBV18,once,TRBJ2-3,ASSRLGGGSTDTQY
TRBV18,-,TRBJ2-1,ASSHPSGGRGEQF
TRBV6-5,-,TRBJ1-5,ASSRTGDNQPQH
TRBV5-1,-,TRBJ2-5,ASSPPGQGIQTQY
TRBV15,-,TRBJ2-3,ATSRVDTTDTQY
TRBV3-1/TRBV3-2,-,TRBJ1-2,ASSTPGLGGYT
TRBV14,-,TRBJ1-4,ASRGLAGEKLF
TRBV9,-,TRBJ2-5,ASSIGLAGDQY
TRBV5-8,-,TRBJ1-2,ASRAGTAGQGRGYT
TRBV6-6,-,TRBJ1-3,ASREGQRGNTIY
TRBV7-3,-,TRBJ1-2,ASSPRDGYGYT
TRBV21-1,-,TRBJ1-6,ASSKVGNSPLH
TRBV2,-,TRBJ2-1,ASSARWSAYNEQF
TRBV5-6,-,TRBJ1-2,ASSSPRGSYYGYT
TRBV5-5,-,TRBJ1-2,ASSLEGITRPGYT
TRBV18,medium-sized,TRBJ2-7,ASSDGYEQY
TRBV5-5,-,TRBJ2-1,ASSPLQGTNEQF
TRBV3-1/TRBV3-2,-,TRBJ1-2,ASSQGDRGYT